This T cell receptor (beta chain) was sequenced during a study of blood T cell repertoires in COVID-19. The wider study: Donors in the United States, Italy and Spain gave samples during acute or convalescent COVID-19. Nucleic acid was either cDNA or gDNA, and it came from T cells, B-cell-depleted T cells, or PBMCs.

In the source study's methods: Estimation of nucleated cell counts relied on the amplification of reference gene primers. The data were produced by immunoSEQ multiplex PCR, yet TCRdb's version contains in-frame clones alone and is incomplete. From that table come the V and J calls and clone size; the DNA was used to work out D and trimming. The table records approximately 71,000 clones, 90% of them present only once. Germline CDR1 is GTSNPN and CDR2 is SVGIG (reference sequence). With 8 bases removed from V and 4 bases from J, the gap between germline ends came to 23 bases. This CDR3 has 15 residues.

The genes are TRBV30 and TRBJ1-2; D remains ambiguous. The sequenced sample was peripheral blood. The clonotype comes from a woman aged 18-29 years with acute or convalescent COVID-19. Here the CDR3 DNA reads TGTGCCGGCGCCCCCCCGTGGGGAGAGGGCTATGGCTACACCTTC. This gives the protein CAGAPPWGEGYGYTF.